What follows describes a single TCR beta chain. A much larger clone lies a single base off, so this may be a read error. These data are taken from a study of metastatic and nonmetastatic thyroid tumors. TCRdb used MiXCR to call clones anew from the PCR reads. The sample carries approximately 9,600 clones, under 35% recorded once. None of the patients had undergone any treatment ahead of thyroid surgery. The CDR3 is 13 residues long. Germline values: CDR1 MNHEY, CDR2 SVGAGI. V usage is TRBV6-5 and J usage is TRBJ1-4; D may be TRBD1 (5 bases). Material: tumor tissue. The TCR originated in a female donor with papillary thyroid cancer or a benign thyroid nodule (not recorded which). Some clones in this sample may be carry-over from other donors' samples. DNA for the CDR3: TGTGCCAGCAGCCGGGGCGCTAATGAAAAACTGTTTTTC. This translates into CASSRGANEKLFF.